One sample yielded the 29 T cell receptor beta chains listed below, sequenced in a study of blood T cell repertoires in COVID-19. Method: immunoSEQ multiplex PCR; TCRdb's copy keeps in-frame clones and lacks some. The table has fewer than 300,000 clones, about 80% seen once. The specimen sequenced was peripheral blood. All receptors come from a woman aged 45 to 65 who had recovered from COVID-19.

V gene TRBV4-3 combines with J gene TRBJ2-3; 7 nucleotides line up with TRBD2. The CDR3 is made up of 16 amino acids. Trimming at V came to 1 base and at J to 2 bases, leaving 6 bases not matched to a gene. Germline CDR1 is LGHNA and CDR2 is YSLEER. The CDR3 sequence is CASSQGERGLTDTQYF. CDR3 DNA sequence: TGCGCCAGCAGCCAAGGAGAGCGGGGACTCACAGATACGCAGTATTTT.

The chain carries TRBV7-5 and TRBJ1-2. TRBV7-5 is designated a pseudogene. The CDR3 spans 13 residues. The DNA of the CDR3 is TGTGTCAGAAGCTTCGACTTAAACTATGGCTACACCTTC. Protein: CVRSFDLNYGYTF.

This rearrangement joins TRBV27 to TRBJ2-5, with D possibly TRBD2 on 6 matching bases. The CDR3 has 11 amino acids. Per the germline V gene, CDR1 is MNHEY and CDR2 is SMNVEV (reference sequence). V lost 6 bases, J lost 7 bases, and 9 bases lay in between. CDR3 residues: CASSAGGTQYF. CDR3 DNA: TGTGCCAGCAGCGCCGGGGGGACCCAGTACTTC.

The genes are TRBV5-6 and TRBJ2-5; 8 bases agree with TRBD2. This CDR3 is 15 amino acids long. V trimming: 4 bases; J trimming: 5 bases; junction bases outside the gene matches: 10. Germline assignment: CDR1 SGHDT and CDR2 YYEEEE. Written as DNA, the CDR3 is TGTGCCAGCAGCCGGGGGGCAGCGGGGGCGGAGACCCAGTACTTC. Residues: CASSRGAAGAETQYF.

V usage is TRBV12-3 or TRBV12-4 and J usage is TRBJ2-1; D gene ambiguous. The CDR3 contains 13 residues. The germline V and J ends were trimmed by 6 bases and 14 bases, with 20 bases remaining between them. CDR3 nucleotides: TGTGCCAGCAGCCCCCCGTTCCCCGGTTCGGAGTTCTTC. Protein sequence: CASSPPFPGSEFF.

The genes are TRBV7-8 and TRBJ2-2; weak D call: TRBD2 (7 bases). Germline V gene lookup returns CDR1 SGHVS and CDR2 FQNEAQ. V was shortened by 6 bases and J by 4 bases, with 15 bases between the two germline ends. The CDR3 contains 15 residues. CDR3 in amino acids: CASRKGGDPTGELFF. The CDR3 coding sequence is TGTGCCAGCAGGAAGGGGGGGGACCCCACCGGGGAGCTGTTTTTT.

This clone was detected a few times. This chain connects TRBV25-1 to TRBJ2-7; 10 nucleotides line up with TRBD2. Germline CDR1 reads MGHDK; CDR2 reads SYGVNS. This CDR3 contains 14 residues. Trimming took 6 bases from V and 3 from J; bases not matched to a gene: 5. CDR3 DNA: TGTGCCAGCAGCTCACGGACTAGCGGCTACGAGCAGTACTTC. This gives the protein CASSSRTSGYEQYF.

The V gene is TRBV20-1, the J gene TRBJ2-1; D possibly corresponds to TRBD2 (6 bases). V was shortened by 3 bases and J by 5 bases, with 20 bases between the two germline ends. Germline V gives CDR1 DFQATT, CDR2 SNEGSKA (reference sequence). The CDR3 is 16 amino acids. DNA for the CDR3: TGCAGTGCTAGTCATGGTAGCGGAACTACTAACAATGAGCAGTTCTTC. Protein sequence: CSASHGSGTTNNEQFF.

This rearrangement joins TRBV2 to TRBJ1-2; 11 nucleotides align to TRBD1. V trimming: 8 bases; J trimming: 7 bases; junction bases outside the gene matches: 12. The CDR3 runs 15 residues. Germline CDR1 SNHLY, CDR2 FYNNEI. As DNA, the CDR3 is TGTGCCAGCCCCAACCCGGACAGGGGGCAGGTTGGCTACACCTTC. Translating gives CASPNPDRGQVGYTF.

This clone turned up a few times. This rearrangement joins TRBV7-2 to TRBJ1-1; 8 bases fit TRBD1. This CDR3 is built from 14 residues. CDR1 is SGHTA, CDR2 FQGNSA, per germline. Trimming took 6 bases from V and 1 from J; bases not matched to a gene: 4. The CDR3 DNA reads TGTGCCAGCAGTCGACAGGGGTCGAACACTGAAGCTTTCTTT. Protein product: CASSRQGSNTEAFF.

This clone was found a few times. The rearrangement links TRBV5-4 to TRBJ2-6, with D possibly TRBD2 on 5 matching bases. Germline CDR1 SGHNT, CDR2 YYREEE (reference sequence). This CDR3 contains 15 residues. The V end lost 2 bases, the J end lost 0 bases, and 6 bases lay between the germline ends. CDR3 nucleotide sequence: TGTGCCAGCAGCTTCGCGGGCTCTGGGGCCAACGTCCTGACTTTC. Translation gives CASSFAGSGANVLTF.

V and J are TRBV7-8 and TRBJ2-7; tentatively, D is TRBD1 (5 bases). This CDR3 spans 16 amino acids. The V gene lost 1 base and the J gene lost 0 bases, with 13 bases spanning the gap. Germline-derived CDR1 and CDR2 are SGHVS and FQNEAQ. The CDR3 region has the DNA TGTGCCAGCAGCTTAGGGCAGGGTACCGACTCCTACGAGCAGTACTTC. This encodes CASSLGQGTDSYEQYF. Using reference TRBV7-8 and TRBJ2-7 for the parts outside the CDR3, the full variable domain is GAGVSQSPRYKVAKRGQDVALRCDPISGHVSLFWYQQALGQGPEFLTYFQNEAQLDKSGLPSDRFFAERPEGSVSTLKIQRTQQEDSAVYLCASSLGQGTDSYEQYFGPGTRLTVT.

The rearrangement uses TRBV28 and TRBJ2-2; D is ambiguous. V was pared by 6 bases and J by 7 bases, with 15 bases between. The CDR3 loop spans 14 amino acids. CDR1 is MDHEN, CDR2 SYDVKM, per germline. The CDR3 protein is CASRRTTGYGELFF. In DNA form, the CDR3 reads TGTGCCAGCAGACGAACTACGGGTTACGGGGAGCTGTTTTTT.

This chain links TRBV30 with TRBJ1-5; possibly TRBD1 for D (6 bases). Germline V gene lookup returns CDR1 GTSNPN and CDR2 SVGIG (reference sequence). The CDR3 contains 13 residues. V was trimmed by 3 bases and J by 4 bases, leaving 10 bases between them. The CDR3 spells CAWSRQGNQPQHF. The CDR3 nucleotides are TGTGCCTGGAGCCGTCAGGGGAATCAGCCCCAGCATTTT.

This chain links TRBV4-1 with TRBJ2-3; D gene uncertain. Germline V gene data show CDR1 as MGHRA and CDR2 as YSYEKL. The CDR3 covers 15 residues. The V and J ends lost 3 bases and 6 bases respectively, with 16 bases between them. The CDR3 DNA sequence: TGCGCCAGCAGCCATAATGACCCGACTCGGGATACGCAGTATTTT. Translation gives CASSHNDPTRDTQYF.

The chain is built from TRBV6-2 or TRBV6-3 and TRBJ2-7, with 13 bases aligning to TRBD2. V dropped 5 bases and J dropped 2; count of bases not matched to a gene: 12. Germline CDR1 MNHEY, CDR2 SVGEGT. The CDR3 has 18 residues. CDR3 DNA: TGTGCCAGCAGTCCACTCGGGGGACTAGCGGGGATCACCTACGAGCAGTACTTC. It encodes CASSPLGGLAGITYEQYF.

This clone was seen only once. CDR3 loop: CSVDRGILGGYTF. CDR3 nucleotides: TGCAGCGTAGACAGGGGGATACTGGGTGGCTACACCTTC. This chain joins TRBV29-1 and TRBJ1-2; 9 bases align to TRBD1. V lost 6 bases to trimming and J lost 7 bases; unmatched junction nucleotides: 9. Germline loops: CDR1 SQVTM, CDR2 ANQGSEA. This CDR3 region has 13 residues.

The chain combines TRBV3-1 (or the pseudogene TRBV3-2) with TRBJ2-1; weak D call: TRBD2 (7 bases). CDR3 length: 16 residues. Germline CDR1 is LGHDT and CDR2 is YNNKEL (reference sequence). Trimming removed 0 bases at V and 2 bases at J, with 11 bases between. The CDR3: CASSQDTGGPYNEQFF. DNA for the CDR3: TGTGCCAGCAGCCAAGATACGGGGGGCCCCTACAATGAGCAGTTCTTC.

The chain joins TRBV9 to TRBJ2-2, with TRBD1 identical over 9 bases. V shed 7 bases, J shed 0 bases, and the junction held 4 bases outside the gene matches. There are 15 residues in the CDR3. Germline CDR1 and CDR2: SGDLS and YYNGEE. The chain's CDR3 is CASGQGSTNTGELFF. The CDR3 DNA sequence: TGTGCCAGCGGACAGGGGTCTACGAACACCGGGGAGCTGTTTTTT.

The gene calls are TRBV19 and TRBJ2-1, with TRBD2 matching 7 bases. Germline-derived CDR1 and CDR2 are LNHDA and SQIVND (reference sequence). The ends lost 1 base at V and 2 bases at J; junction bases unmatched: 2. The CDR3 contains 15 residues. CDR3 coding DNA: TGTGCCAGTAGTATAGCGGGAGGCCCCTACAATGAGCAGTTCTTC. This translates into CASSIAGGPYNEQFF.

This clone was seen once. The rearrangement joins TRBV5-1 to TRBJ2-3; D might be TRBD1 (5 bases). CDR3 length: 15 amino acids. CDR1 is SGHRS, CDR2 YFSETQ, per germline. V was pared by 4 bases and J by 2 bases, with 14 bases between. CDR3 coding DNA: TGCGCCAGCAGCGCCGCCAGGGATAACACAGATACGCAGTATTTT. Protein product: CASSAARDNTDTQYF. Filled out from reference TRBV5-1 and TRBJ2-3, the complete variable domain reads KAGVTQTPRYLIKTRGQQVTLSCSPISGHRSVSWYQQTPGQGLQFLFEYFSETQRNKGNFPGRFSGRQFSNSRSEMNVSTLELGDSALYLCASSAARDNTDTQYFGPGTRLTVL.

CDR3 loop: CASSGTAMNTEAFF. CDR3 nucleotides: TGTGCCAGCAGCGGGACAGCTATGAACACTGAAGCTTTCTTT. This rearrangement joins TRBV7-9 to TRBJ1-1; 7 positions match TRBD1. V gave up 5 bases and J gave up 0 bases; unmatched junction bases: 3. The CDR3 spans 14 residues. CDR1 is SEHNR, CDR2 FQNEAQ, per germline (reference sequence).

The rearrangement uses TRBV7-9 and TRBJ2-2; D is possibly TRBD2 (6 bases). CDR3 length: 16 amino acids. Trimming removed 5 bases at V and 7 bases at J, with 20 bases between. Germline V gene data show CDR1 as SEHNR and CDR2 as FQNEAQ (reference sequence). The CDR3 loop is CASSGYLGGGHGELFF. The DNA for the CDR3 is TGTGCCAGCAGCGGCTACCTCGGGGGAGGTCACGGGGAGCTGTTTTTT.

This chain joins TRBV3-1 (or the pseudogene TRBV3-2) and TRBJ2-7; 7 nucleotides align to TRBD1. The CDR3 has 15 amino acids. Looked up from germline, CDR1 is LGHDT and CDR2 is YNNKEL (reference sequence). V lost 3 bases and J lost 2; bases outside the gene matches: 7. DNA for the CDR3: TGTGCCAGCAGCCAGGGACAGCTAAACGCCTACGAGCAGTACTTC. Translated: CASSQGQLNAYEQYF.

The chain couples TRBV5-1 to TRBJ2-5; TRBD2 agrees at 8 bases. This CDR3 region has 14 residues. Germline V lookup: CDR1 SGHRS, CDR2 YFSETQ. Trimming at V came to 4 bases and at J to 5 bases, leaving 7 bases not matched to a gene. In nucleotides, the CDR3 is TGCGCCAGCAGCGTTAGCGGGATGGGGGAGACCCAGTACTTC. Encoded protein: CASSVSGMGETQYF.

This clone occurred once. The chain combines TRBV4-2 with TRBJ2-1; 9 nucleotides agree with TRBD1. The J segment lost 4 bases and the V segment lost 4 bases, leaving 17 bases of the junction unmatched. The germline gives CDR1 LGHNA, CDR2 YNFKEQ. The CDR3 sequence is 19 residues long. Here the CDR3 reads CASSPVNPLQGALYNEQFF. For the CDR3, the DNA is TGTGCCAGCAGCCCCGTAAACCCCCTACAGGGGGCGTTGTACAATGAGCAGTTCTTC.

Only one count was recorded for this clone. The chain links TRBV27 to TRBJ2-7; D unresolved. Between the trimmed V and J ends, which lost 6 bases and 3 bases, there was a span of 12 bases. This CDR3 contains 13 residues. Per the germline V gene, CDR1 is MNHEY and CDR2 is SMNVEV (reference sequence). The CDR3 DNA reads as TGTGCCAGCAGCCCCACAACGAACTACGAGCAGTACTTC. As protein: CASSPTTNYEQYF.

The chain combines TRBV7-6 with TRBJ2-3; 11 bases are a match to TRBD2. The V segment lost 1 base and the J segment 2 bases; nucleotides outside the gene matches: 5. The CDR3 is 17 residues long. Per germline, CDR1 SGHVS and CDR2 FNYEAQ. CDR3 region: CASSLVSSGGFTDTQYF. The CDR3 nucleotides are TGTGCCAGCAGCTTAGTGTCTAGCGGGGGGTTCACAGATACGCAGTATTTT.

The CDR3 DNA sequence: TGTGCCAGCAGCCAGCTGCAGGGACTCTTTGAGCAGTTCTTC. This encodes CASSQLQGLFEQFF. The rearrangement joins TRBV3-1 (or the pseudogene TRBV3-2) to TRBJ2-1, with a possible D match to TRBD2 (6 bases). The CDR3 consists of 14 residues. Germline V gene sequence: CDR1 LGHDT, CDR2 YNNKEL (reference sequence). V lost 3 bases and J 9 bases, leaving 15 bases between the germline ends.